These 31 T cell receptor beta chains were sequenced from one sample in a study of blood T cell repertoires in COVID-19. Measured with immunoSEQ multiplex PCR; TCRdb has only the in-frame clones, and not every one. Of about 59,000 clones listed, 81% are singletons. The material sequenced was peripheral blood. Receptors were obtained from a woman of 80 years or more with active or convalescent COVID-19.

This sequence joins TRBV20-1 and TRBJ1-5, with 8 bases that match TRBD1. The length of the CDR3 is 15 residues. Germline V gives CDR1 DFQATT, CDR2 SNEGSKA (reference sequence). V trimming: 3 bases; J trimming: 7 bases; junction bases outside the gene matches: 11. CDR3 amino acids: CSASLTGTGSQPQHF. The CDR3 DNA reads TGCAGTGCTAGTCTCACCGGGACAGGTTCCCAGCCCCAGCATTTT.

This clone ranks as medium-sized. Other DNA sequences in the sample encode the same CDR3. This sequence joins TRBV7-9 and TRBJ2-5; 8 bases fit TRBD2. This CDR3 has 18 residues. In germline, CDR1 is SEHNR, CDR2 FQNEAQ (reference sequence). J gave up 4 bases and V 7 bases, and 20 bases lay outside the gene matches. In DNA, the CDR3 is TGTGCCAGCATGGGGACTCGGGGGGGCCCCCGCCACGGAGAGACCCAGTACTTC. Translating it yields CASMGTRGGPRHGETQYF.

The V gene is TRBV5-4, the J gene TRBJ1-2; D is possibly TRBD1 (5 bases). Looked up from germline, CDR1 is SGHNT and CDR2 is YYREEE (reference sequence). Deletions cut 4 bases from V and 5 bases from J, with 12 bases between. This CDR3 comprises 13 residues. CDR3 in DNA: TGTGCCAGCAGCGTCGACAGTCAATATGGCTACACCTTC. This encodes CASSVDSQYGYTF.

This clone showed up just a few times. This chain connects TRBV7-2 to TRBJ1-4; no reliable D call. The CDR3 sequence is 13 residues long. Per the germline V gene, CDR1 is SGHTA and CDR2 is FQGNSA. Trimming took off 8 bases at V and 8 bases at J, with 15 bases between the two ends. In nucleotides, the CDR3 is TGTGCCAGCTCCCGGGTTTCGGGGGAAAAACTGTTTTTT. It is translated as CASSRVSGEKLFF.

The count of this clone is one. The chain carries TRBV6-8 and TRBJ1-6; D possibly corresponds to TRBD1 (5 bases). Germline CDR1 and CDR2: MNHGY and SAAAGT. The CDR3 is 15 amino acids. With 7 bases removed from V and 3 bases from J, the gap between germline ends came to 13 bases. The CDR3 nucleotides are TGTGCCAGCACCTTGAGCAGGGTCTATAATTCACCCCTCCACTTT. Translation gives CASTLSRVYNSPLHF.

This clone was detected only once. The rearrangement uses TRBV6-5 and TRBJ2-3; D possibly corresponds to TRBD1 (6 bases). The V end lost 5 bases, the J end lost 0 bases, and 12 bases lay between the germline ends. Per the germline V gene, CDR1 is MNHEY and CDR2 is SVGAGI. CDR3 size: 15 residues. Here the CDR3 reads CASSRTDPSTDTQYF. DNA for the CDR3: TGTGCCAGCAGTCGGACAGATCCTAGCACAGATACGCAGTATTTT.

The rearrangement joins TRBV7-6 to TRBJ2-7, with 16 bases fitting TRBD2. This CDR3 has 16 residues. J gave up 2 bases and V 4 bases, and 2 bases lay outside the gene matches. Germline assignment: CDR1 SGHVS and CDR2 FNYEAQ. CDR3 DNA sequence: TGTGCCAGCAGCTCGGGACTAGCGGGGGGGACCTACGAGCAGTACTTC. It is translated as CASSSGLAGGTYEQYF.

The chain combines TRBV7-2 with TRBJ1-6; 7 bases line up with TRBD1. With V trimmed by 5 bases and J by 10 bases, 8 bases remained unmatched. CDR1 is SGHTA and CDR2 is FQGNSA in the germline V gene. The CDR3 runs 14 residues. The CDR3 spells CASSMDRFGSPLHF. CDR3 DNA: TGTGCCAGCAGCATGGACAGGTTCGGGTCACCCCTCCACTTT.

The V call is TRBV7-2, the J call TRBJ2-7; D perhaps matches TRBD1 (5 bases). Germline V lookup: CDR1 SGHTA, CDR2 FQGNSA. The CDR3 covers 13 residues. Trimming took off 5 bases at V and 3 bases at J, with 11 bases between the two ends. The CDR3 region has the DNA TGTGCCAGCAGCACGACAGCAAACTACGAGCAGTACTTC. Its translation is CASSTTANYEQYF. Complete variable domain (other parts from reference TRBV7-2 and TRBJ2-7): GAGVSQSPSNKVTEKGKDVELRCDPISGHTALYWYRQSLGQGLEFLIYFQGNSAPDKSGLPSDRFSAERTGGSVSTLTIQRTQQEDSAVYLCASSTTANYEQYFGPGTRLTVT.

V and J are TRBV18 and TRBJ1-1, with D possibly matching TRBD1 (5 bases). The V end was cut by 2 bases, the J end by 3 bases, with 10 bases between. The CDR3 has 14 amino acids. The V gene's germline CDR1 is KGHSH and CDR2 LQKENI. The CDR3 DNA follows: TGTGCCAGCTCACCAATAGGGGCGGACACTGAAGCTTTCTTT. Protein: CASSPIGADTEAFF.

This clone was seen at least ten times. This rearrangement joins TRBV19 to TRBJ2-2; D may be TRBD1 (5 bases). With 5 bases removed from V and 1 base from J, the gap between germline ends came to 11 bases. CDR1 and CDR2 from the germline V gene are LNHDA and SQIVND (reference sequence). The CDR3 runs to 15 residues. CDR3 region: CASSPDSVNTGELFF. CDR3 DNA: TGTGCCAGTAGTCCCGACAGTGTGAACACCGGGGAGCTGTTTTTT.

This chain uses TRBV4-3 with TRBJ1-5; D is ambiguous. V was pared by 0 bases and J by 5 bases, with 14 bases between. This CDR3 is 16 amino acids long. Per the germline V gene, CDR1 is LGHNA and CDR2 is YSLEER. The CDR3: CASSQENDRTDQPQHF. In nucleotides, the CDR3 is TGCGCCAGCAGCCAAGAGAACGATAGAACTGATCAGCCCCAGCATTTT.

J is TRBJ1-6 and V is TRBV6-2 or TRBV6-3; D unresolved. Germline lookup yields CDR1 MNHEY and CDR2 SVGEGT. V dropped 6 bases and J dropped 6 bases, with 15 bases sitting between them. CDR3 length equals 15 residues. CDR3 amino acids: CASSQGRGINSPLHF. The CDR3 region has the DNA TGTGCCAGCAGCCAAGGGAGAGGGATTAATTCACCCCTCCACTTT.

The chain's CDR3 is CASRQEGVSGANVLTF. The DNA for the CDR3 is TGCGCCAGCAGGCAGGAAGGGGTGTCTGGGGCCAACGTCCTGACTTTC. The V gene is TRBV5-1, the J gene TRBJ2-6; D might be TRBD1 (5 bases). With 5 bases removed from V and 1 base from J, the gap between germline ends came to 13 bases. The germline gives CDR1 SGHRS, CDR2 YFSETQ. The CDR3 is 16 residues long.

This clone was recorded only once. The chain carries TRBV3-1 (or the pseudogene TRBV3-2) and TRBJ2-3, with D unclear. The V gene lost 1 base and the J gene lost 2 bases, with 4 bases spanning the gap. Germline CDR1 and CDR2: LGHDT and YNNKEL (reference sequence). CDR3 length: 13 amino acids. The DNA of the CDR3 is TGTGCCAGCAGCCAAGTCGTCACAGATACGCAGTATTTT. Translated, it gives CASSQVVTDTQYF.

This chain uses TRBV12-3 or TRBV12-4 with TRBJ1-3, with a tentative D call TRBD1 (6 bases). This CDR3 has 13 residues. V lost 6 bases to trimming and J lost 3 bases, with 9 bases between them. The DNA for the CDR3 is TGTGCCAGCAGCAACAGGGTTGGAAACACCATATATTTT. Translation: CASSNRVGNTIYF.

V gene TRBV6-5 combines with J gene TRBJ1-5; 11 bases are shared with TRBD1. The germline V gene has CDR1 MNHEY and CDR2 SVGAGI. This CDR3 is 15 amino acids long. With V trimmed by 6 bases and J by 1 base, 2 bases remained unmatched. CDR3 sequence reads: CASRGTGGSNQPQHF. CDR3 in DNA: TGTGCCAGCAGGGGGACAGGGGGGAGCAATCAGCCCCAGCATTTT.

This clone was seen a few times. This chain uses TRBV5-6 with TRBJ1-6; 8 bases map to TRBD1. The CDR3 consists of 13 residues. J gave up 9 bases and V 4 bases, and 3 bases lay outside the gene matches. Germline lookup yields CDR1 SGHDT and CDR2 YYEEEE. CDR3 sequence reads: CASSPRGPSPLHF. The CDR3 DNA reads TGTGCCAGCAGCCCCAGGGGGCCTTCACCCCTCCACTTT. Using reference TRBV5-6 and TRBJ1-6 for the parts outside the CDR3, the full variable domain is DAGVTQSPTHLIKTRGQQVTLRCSPKSGHDTVSWYQQALGQGPQFIFQYYEEEERQRGNFPDRFSGHQFPNYSSELNVNALLLGDSALYLCASSPRGPSPLHFGNGTRLTVT.

As concerns this clone: The same CDR3 is also encoded by other DNA sequences in this sample. The chain carries TRBV7-9 and TRBJ1-1; 8 bases agree with TRBD1. CDR1 and CDR2 from the germline V gene are SEHNR and FQNEAQ (reference sequence). V shed 3 bases and J 1 base; nucleotides not matched to a gene: 1. The CDR3 is made up of 14 amino acids. The CDR3 bases are TGTGCCAGCAGCTTGACAGGGGAGAACACTGAAGCTTTCTTT. Its protein product is CASSLTGENTEAFF.

The chain employs TRBV5-6 and TRBJ2-7; a possible D gene is TRBD2 (5 bases). CDR3 length: 17 residues. Germline V CDR1 and CDR2: SGHDT, YYEEEE. With 0 bases removed from V and 0 bases from J, the gap between germline ends came to 16 bases. In nucleotides, the CDR3 is TGTGCCAGCAGCTTGGCCGTTACTAGTATAAGCTCCTACGAGCAGTACTTC. Amino acid sequence: CASSLAVTSISSYEQYF.

The gene calls are TRBV6-5 and TRBJ1-2, with D maybe TRBD1 (5 bases). The CDR3 loop spans 13 amino acids. V was clipped by 6 bases and J by 4 bases, with 12 bases between them. The germline CDR1 and CDR2 sequences are MNHEY and SVGAGI. CDR3 protein: CASSTQGIYGYTF. DNA for the CDR3: TGTGCCAGCAGCACCCAGGGCATCTATGGCTACACCTTC.

This clone came up once. The genes are TRBV18 and TRBJ2-3; the D gene is possibly TRBD1 (5 bases). CDR3 length: 17 residues. Germline CDR1 reads KGHSH; CDR2 reads LQKENI. V was pared by 2 bases and J by 2 bases, with 17 bases between. CDR3 loop: CASSPSDSDPNTDTQYF. CDR3 nucleotides: TGTGCCAGCTCACCAAGTGACAGTGACCCAAACACAGATACGCAGTATTTT.

This clone has just a few counts. This chain uses TRBV7-9 with TRBJ1-6; 9 nucleotides agree with TRBD1. V dropped 0 bases and J dropped 7; count of bases not matched to a gene: 10. Per the germline V gene, CDR1 is SEHNR and CDR2 is FQNEAQ (reference sequence). CDR3 length equals 18 residues. Written as DNA, the CDR3 is TGTGCCAGCAGCTTAGCTGGGACAGGGAGGGGTAGAAATTCACCCCTCCACTTT. Translating gives CASSLAGTGRGRNSPLHF.

V is TRBV6-5 and J is TRBJ2-7; the match to TRBD2 covers 9 bases. V shed 2 bases, J shed 2 bases, and the junction held 1 base outside the gene matches. The CDR3 has 14 residues. Germline V gene data show CDR1 as MNHEY and CDR2 as SVGAGI. CDR3 amino acids: CASSYGGGAYEQYF. Written as DNA, the CDR3 is TGTGCCAGCAGTTACGGCGGGGGGGCCTACGAGCAGTACTTC.

The genes are TRBV29-1 and TRBJ2-5, with 7 bases fitting TRBD1. Germline loops: CDR1 SQVTM, CDR2 ANQGSEA. With V trimmed by 5 bases and J by 4 bases, 10 bases remained unmatched. The CDR3 contains 14 residues. CDR3 region: CSVTSQGKGETQYF. The CDR3 DNA is TGCAGCGTTACCTCACAGGGGAAGGGAGAGACCCAGTACTTC.

This chain links TRBV29-1 with TRBJ1-1; D possibly corresponds to TRBD1 (5 bases). The CDR3 sequence is 13 residues long. Germline V CDR1 and CDR2: SQVTM, ANQGSEA. V lost 3 bases, J lost 9 bases, and 17 bases lay in between. CDR3 bases: TGCAGCGTTGAGCCCGCCGGCGGGGGAAAAGCTTTCTTT. Amino acid sequence: CSVEPAGGGKAFF.

The chain uses TRBV4-1 and TRBJ1-6; D is undetermined. Germline assignment: CDR1 MGHRA and CDR2 YSYEKL. CDR3 length: 14 amino acids. The V end was cut by 0 bases, the J end by 4 bases, with 4 bases between. The CDR3 DNA is TGCGCCAGCAGCCAAGATCCATATAATTCACCCCTCCACTTT. Amino acid sequence: CASSQDPYNSPLHF.

This clone was detected once. This chain connects TRBV29-1 to TRBJ1-1; D is uncertain. The CDR3 runs 13 residues. V gave up 3 bases and J gave up 1 base, with 9 bases separating them. From germline, CDR1 is SQVTM and CDR2 ANQGSEA. Written as DNA, the CDR3 is TGCAGCGTTGATGCGAGGGAGAACACTGAAGCTTTCTTT. Translating it yields CSVDARENTEAFF.

This clone is a singleton in its sample. The V gene is TRBV12-3 or TRBV12-4, the J gene TRBJ2-7; D is ambiguous. This CDR3 has 13 residues. With 0 bases removed from V and 3 bases from J, the gap between germline ends came to 6 bases. For the CDR3, the DNA is TGTGCCAGCAGTTTAGCCTCTAGCTACGAGCAGTACTTC. Its protein product is CASSLASSYEQYF.

The chain recombines TRBV6-2 or TRBV6-3 with TRBJ2-2; the D gene is possibly TRBD2 (5 bases). The CDR3 length is 14 residues. The germline gives CDR1 MNHEY, CDR2 SVGEGT. The V end was cut by 0 bases, the J end by 3 bases, with 5 bases between. CDR3 sequence (DNA): TGTGCCAGCAGTTACTCCGGGGACACCGGGGAGCTGTTTTTT. Translation: CASSYSGDTGELFF.

The V and J genes are TRBV28 and TRBJ1-4; 10 bases are shared with TRBD1. The CDR3 sequence is 15 residues long. The V and J ends lost 3 bases and 7 bases, in that order; junction bases with no gene match: 5. Germline CDR1 is MDHEN and CDR2 is SYDVKM. CDR3 in amino acids: CASSFPTGGGEKLFF. The CDR3 region has the DNA TGTGCCAGCAGTTTTCCGACAGGGGGCGGTGAAAAACTGTTTTTT.